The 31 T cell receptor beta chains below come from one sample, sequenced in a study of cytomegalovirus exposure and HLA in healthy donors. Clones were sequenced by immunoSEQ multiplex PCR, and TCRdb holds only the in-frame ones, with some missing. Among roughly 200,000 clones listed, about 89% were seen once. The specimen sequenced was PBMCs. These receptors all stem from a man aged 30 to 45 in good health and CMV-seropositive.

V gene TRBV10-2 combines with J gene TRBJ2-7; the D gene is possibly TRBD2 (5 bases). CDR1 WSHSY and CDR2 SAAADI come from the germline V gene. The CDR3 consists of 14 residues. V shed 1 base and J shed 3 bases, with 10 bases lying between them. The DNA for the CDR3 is TGCGCCAGCAGTGAGTTGGACCGGGGCTACGAGCAGTACTTC. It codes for CASSELDRGYEQYF.

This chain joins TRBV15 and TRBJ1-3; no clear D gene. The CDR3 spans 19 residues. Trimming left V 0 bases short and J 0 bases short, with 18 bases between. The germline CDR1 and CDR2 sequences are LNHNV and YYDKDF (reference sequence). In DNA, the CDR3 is TGTGCCACCAGCAGAGAGGTTCTCGGACCCATGAGCTCTGGAAACACCATATATTTT. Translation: CATSREVLGPMSSGNTIYF.

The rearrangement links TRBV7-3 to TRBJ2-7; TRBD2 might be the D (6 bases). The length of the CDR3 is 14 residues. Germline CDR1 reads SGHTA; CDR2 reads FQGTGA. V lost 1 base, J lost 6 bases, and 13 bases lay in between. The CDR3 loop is CASSLMGGVGEQYF. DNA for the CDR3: TGTGCCAGCAGCTTAATGGGAGGCGTAGGCGAGCAGTACTTC.

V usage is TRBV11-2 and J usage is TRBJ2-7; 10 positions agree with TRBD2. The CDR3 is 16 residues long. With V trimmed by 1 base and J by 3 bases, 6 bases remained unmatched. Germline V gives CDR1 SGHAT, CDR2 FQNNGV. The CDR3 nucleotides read TGTGCCAGCAGCTTAGTGCCTAGCGGGAGTAACTACGAGCAGTACTTC. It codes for CASSLVPSGSNYEQYF.

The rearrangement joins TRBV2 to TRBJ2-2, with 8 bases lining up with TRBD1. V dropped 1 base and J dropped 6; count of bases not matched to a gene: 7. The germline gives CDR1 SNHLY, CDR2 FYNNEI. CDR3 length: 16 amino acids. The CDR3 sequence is CASSEGFLQGAGELFF. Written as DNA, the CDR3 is TGTGCCAGCAGTGAAGGGTTTTTACAGGGGGCCGGGGAGCTGTTTTTT.

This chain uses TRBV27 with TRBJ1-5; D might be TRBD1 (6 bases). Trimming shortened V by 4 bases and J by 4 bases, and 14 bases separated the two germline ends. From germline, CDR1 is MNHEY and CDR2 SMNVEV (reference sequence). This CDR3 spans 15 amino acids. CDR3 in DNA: TGTGCCAGCAGTTCCAACGGGACAAATAATCAGCCCCAGCATTTT. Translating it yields CASSSNGTNNQPQHF.

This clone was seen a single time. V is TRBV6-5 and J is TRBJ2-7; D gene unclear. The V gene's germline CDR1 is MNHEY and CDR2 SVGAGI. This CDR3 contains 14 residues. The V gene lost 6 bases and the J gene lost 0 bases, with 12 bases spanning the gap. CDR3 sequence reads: CASRISTTSYEQYF. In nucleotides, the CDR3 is TGTGCCAGCAGAATAAGTACGACCTCCTACGAGCAGTACTTC.

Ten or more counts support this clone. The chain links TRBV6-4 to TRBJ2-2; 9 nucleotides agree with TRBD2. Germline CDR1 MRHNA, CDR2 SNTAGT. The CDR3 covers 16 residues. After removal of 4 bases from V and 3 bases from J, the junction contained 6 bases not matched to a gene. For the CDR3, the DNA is TGTGCCAGCAGTGCCTCCTTAGCGGGGGACACCGGGGAGCTGTTTTTT. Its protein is CASSASLAGDTGELFF.

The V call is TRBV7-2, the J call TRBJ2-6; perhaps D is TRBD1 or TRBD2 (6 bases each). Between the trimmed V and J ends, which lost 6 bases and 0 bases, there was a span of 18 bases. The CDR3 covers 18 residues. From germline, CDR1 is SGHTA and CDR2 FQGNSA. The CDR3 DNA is TGTGCCAGCAGTCCAAGGGCGGAGGGGGTCTCTGGGGCCAACGTCCTGACTTTC. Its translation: CASSPRAEGVSGANVLTF.

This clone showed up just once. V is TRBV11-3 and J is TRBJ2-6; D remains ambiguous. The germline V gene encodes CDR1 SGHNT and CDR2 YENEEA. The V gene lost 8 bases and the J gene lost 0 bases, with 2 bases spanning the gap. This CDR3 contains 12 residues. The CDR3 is CASYSGANVLTF. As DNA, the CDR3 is TGTGCCAGCTACTCTGGGGCCAACGTCCTGACTTTC. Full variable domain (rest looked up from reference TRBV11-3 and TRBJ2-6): EAGVVQSPRYKIIEKKQPVAFWCNPISGHNTLYWYLQNLGQGPELLIRYENEEAVDDSQLPKDRFSAERLKGVDSTLKIQPAELGDSAVYLCASYSGANVLTFGAGSRLTVL.

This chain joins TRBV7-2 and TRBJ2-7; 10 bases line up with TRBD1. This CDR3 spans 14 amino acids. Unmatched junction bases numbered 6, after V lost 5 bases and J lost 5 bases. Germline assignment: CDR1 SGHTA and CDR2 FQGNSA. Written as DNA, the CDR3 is TGTGCCAGCAGCCCCCGGACAGGGGGTAACGAGCAGTACTTC. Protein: CASSPRTGGNEQYF.

The CDR3 bases are TGTGCCAGCAGCTTAGCGTCGTCCCGGACTAATGAAAAACTGTTTTTT. This encodes CASSLASSRTNEKLFF. The chain is built from TRBV7-9 and TRBJ1-4; D not certain. CDR3 length: 16 residues. Trimming cost V 0 bases and J 2 bases, with 10 bases left between them. Germline CDR1 is SEHNR and CDR2 is FQNEAQ (reference sequence).

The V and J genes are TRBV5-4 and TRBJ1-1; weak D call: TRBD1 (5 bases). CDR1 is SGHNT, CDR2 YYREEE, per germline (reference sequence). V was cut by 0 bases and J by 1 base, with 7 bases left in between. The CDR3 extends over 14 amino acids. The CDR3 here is CASSLDGQNTEAFF. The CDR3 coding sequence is TGTGCCAGCAGCTTGGATGGACAGAACACTGAAGCTTTCTTT.

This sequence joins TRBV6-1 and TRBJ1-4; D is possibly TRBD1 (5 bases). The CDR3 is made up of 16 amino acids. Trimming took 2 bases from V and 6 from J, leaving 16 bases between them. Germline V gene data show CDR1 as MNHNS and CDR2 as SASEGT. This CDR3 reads CASSEREEGRDEKLFF. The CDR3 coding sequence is TGTGCCAGCAGTGAAAGGGAGGAGGGCAGGGATGAAAAACTGTTTTTT.

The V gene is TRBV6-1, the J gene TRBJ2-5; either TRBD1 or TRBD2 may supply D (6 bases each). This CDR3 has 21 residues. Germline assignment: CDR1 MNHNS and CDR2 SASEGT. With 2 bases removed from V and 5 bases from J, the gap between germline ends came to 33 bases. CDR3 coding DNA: TGTGCCAGCAGTGAAATGTCCTTGGGGGCCGTGTGGACTACCTCTCGGGAGACCCAGTACTTC. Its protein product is CASSEMSLGAVWTTSRETQYF.

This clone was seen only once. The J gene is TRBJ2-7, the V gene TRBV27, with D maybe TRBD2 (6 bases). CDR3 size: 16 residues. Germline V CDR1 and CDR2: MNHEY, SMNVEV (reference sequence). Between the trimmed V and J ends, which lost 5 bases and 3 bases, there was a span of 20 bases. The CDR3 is CASSPFHQTRVYEQYF. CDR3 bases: TGTGCCAGCAGTCCTTTCCATCAGACTAGGGTCTACGAGCAGTACTTC.

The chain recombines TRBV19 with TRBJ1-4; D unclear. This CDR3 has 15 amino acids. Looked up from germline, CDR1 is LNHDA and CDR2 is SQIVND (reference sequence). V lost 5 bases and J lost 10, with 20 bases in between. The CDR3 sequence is CASSSSGSSAGKLFF. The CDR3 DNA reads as TGTGCCAGTAGTTCCTCCGGGAGTTCGGCTGGAAAACTGTTTTTT.

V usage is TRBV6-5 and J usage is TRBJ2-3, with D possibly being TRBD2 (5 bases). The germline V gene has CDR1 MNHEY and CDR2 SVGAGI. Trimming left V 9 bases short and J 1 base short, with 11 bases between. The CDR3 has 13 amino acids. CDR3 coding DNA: TGTGCCAGTCAGAAAGCGGGCACAGATACGCAGTATTTT. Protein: CASQKAGTDTQYF.

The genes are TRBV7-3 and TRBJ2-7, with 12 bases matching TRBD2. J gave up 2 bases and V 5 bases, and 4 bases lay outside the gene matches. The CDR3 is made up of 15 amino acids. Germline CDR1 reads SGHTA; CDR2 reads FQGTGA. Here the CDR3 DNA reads TGTGCCAGCAGCATCGGACTAGCGGGGACCTACGAGCAGTACTTC. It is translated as CASSIGLAGTYEQYF.

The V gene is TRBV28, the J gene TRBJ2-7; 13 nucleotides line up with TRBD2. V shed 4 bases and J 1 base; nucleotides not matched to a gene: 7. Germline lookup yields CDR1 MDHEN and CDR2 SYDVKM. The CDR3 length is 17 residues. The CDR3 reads CASSSPRGLAGSYEQYF. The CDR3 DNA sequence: TGTGCCAGCAGTTCTCCTAGGGGACTAGCGGGATCCTACGAGCAGTACTTC.

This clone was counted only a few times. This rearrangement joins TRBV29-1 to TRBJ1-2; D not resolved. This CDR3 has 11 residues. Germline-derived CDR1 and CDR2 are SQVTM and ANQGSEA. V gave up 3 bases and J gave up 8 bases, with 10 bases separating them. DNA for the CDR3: TGCAGCGTTGAGTCTACGCAGGGCTACACCTTC. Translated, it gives CSVESTQGYTF.

The CDR3 nucleotides are TGTGCCAGTAGTATAACAGGGGGATATGGCTACACCTTC. This encodes CASSITGGYGYTF. The gene calls are TRBV19 and TRBJ1-2; TRBD1 agrees at 8 bases. This CDR3 contains 13 residues. Unmatched junction bases numbered 1, after V lost 2 bases and J lost 5 bases. Germline assignment: CDR1 LNHDA and CDR2 SQIVND (reference sequence).

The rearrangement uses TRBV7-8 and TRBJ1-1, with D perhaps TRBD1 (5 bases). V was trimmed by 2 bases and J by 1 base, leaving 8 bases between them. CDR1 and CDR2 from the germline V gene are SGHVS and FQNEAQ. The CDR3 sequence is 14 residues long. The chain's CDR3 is CASSLTGGNTEAFF. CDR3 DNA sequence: TGTGCCAGCAGCTTAACTGGGGGGAACACTGAAGCTTTCTTT.

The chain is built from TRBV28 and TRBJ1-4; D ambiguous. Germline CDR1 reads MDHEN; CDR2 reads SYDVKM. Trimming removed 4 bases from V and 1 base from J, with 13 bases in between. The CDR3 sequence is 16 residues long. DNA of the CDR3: TGTGCCAGCAGTTCTACCGGGAGGATAACTAATGAAAAACTGTTTTTT. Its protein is CASSSTGRITNEKLFF.

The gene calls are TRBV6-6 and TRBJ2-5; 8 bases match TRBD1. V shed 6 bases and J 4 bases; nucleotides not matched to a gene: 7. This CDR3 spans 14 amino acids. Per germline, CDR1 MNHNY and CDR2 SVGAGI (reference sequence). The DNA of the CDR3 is TGTGCCAGCAGCAGACAGGGGCAGGGAGAGACCCAGTACTTC. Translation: CASSRQGQGETQYF.

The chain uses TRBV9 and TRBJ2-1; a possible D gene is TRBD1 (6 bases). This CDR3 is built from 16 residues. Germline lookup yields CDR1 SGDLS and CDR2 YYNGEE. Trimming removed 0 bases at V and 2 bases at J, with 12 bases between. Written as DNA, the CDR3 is TGTGCCAGCAGCGTAGGGGGCAGGGGCCCCTACAATGAGCAGTTCTTC. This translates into CASSVGGRGPYNEQFF. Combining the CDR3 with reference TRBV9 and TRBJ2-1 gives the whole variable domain DSGVTQTPKHLITATGQRVTLRCSPRSGDLSVYWYQQSLDQGLQFLIQYYNGEERAKGNILERFSAQQFPDLHSELNLSSLELGDSALYFCASSVGGRGPYNEQFFGPGTRLTVL.

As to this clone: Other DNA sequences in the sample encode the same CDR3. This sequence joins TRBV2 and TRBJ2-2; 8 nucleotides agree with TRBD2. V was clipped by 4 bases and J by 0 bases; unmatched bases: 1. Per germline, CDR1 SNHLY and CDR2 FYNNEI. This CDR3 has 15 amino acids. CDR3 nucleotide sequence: TGTGCCAGCAGTGCACTAGCGGCGAACACCGGGGAGCTGTTTTTT. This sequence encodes CASSALAANTGELFF.

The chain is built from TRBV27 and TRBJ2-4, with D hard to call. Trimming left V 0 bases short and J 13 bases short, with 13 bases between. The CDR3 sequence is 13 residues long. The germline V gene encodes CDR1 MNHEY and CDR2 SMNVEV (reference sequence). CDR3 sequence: CASSLSSGRGQYF. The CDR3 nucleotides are TGTGCCAGCAGTTTATCGTCAGGCCGAGGCCAGTACTTC.

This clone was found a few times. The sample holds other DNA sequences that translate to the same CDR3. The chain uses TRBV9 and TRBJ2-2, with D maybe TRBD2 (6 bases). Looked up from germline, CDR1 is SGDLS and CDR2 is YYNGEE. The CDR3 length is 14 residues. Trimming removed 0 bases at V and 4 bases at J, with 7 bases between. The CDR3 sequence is CASSVGGGTGELFF. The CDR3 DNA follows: TGTGCCAGCAGCGTAGGGGGAGGCACCGGGGAGCTGTTTTTT.

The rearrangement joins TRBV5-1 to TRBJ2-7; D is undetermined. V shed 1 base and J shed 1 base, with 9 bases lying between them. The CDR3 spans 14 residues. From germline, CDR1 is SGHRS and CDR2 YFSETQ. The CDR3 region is CASSLRRGSYEQYF. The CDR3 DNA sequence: TGCGCCAGCAGCTTGAGACGTGGGTCCTACGAGCAGTACTTC.

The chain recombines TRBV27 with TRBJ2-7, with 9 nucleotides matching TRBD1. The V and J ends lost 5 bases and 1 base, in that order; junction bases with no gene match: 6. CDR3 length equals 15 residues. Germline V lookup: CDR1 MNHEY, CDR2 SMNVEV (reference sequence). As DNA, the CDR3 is TGTGCCAGCAGTAAACCGGGACAGGGTTCCTACGAGCAGTACTTC. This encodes CASSKPGQGSYEQYF.